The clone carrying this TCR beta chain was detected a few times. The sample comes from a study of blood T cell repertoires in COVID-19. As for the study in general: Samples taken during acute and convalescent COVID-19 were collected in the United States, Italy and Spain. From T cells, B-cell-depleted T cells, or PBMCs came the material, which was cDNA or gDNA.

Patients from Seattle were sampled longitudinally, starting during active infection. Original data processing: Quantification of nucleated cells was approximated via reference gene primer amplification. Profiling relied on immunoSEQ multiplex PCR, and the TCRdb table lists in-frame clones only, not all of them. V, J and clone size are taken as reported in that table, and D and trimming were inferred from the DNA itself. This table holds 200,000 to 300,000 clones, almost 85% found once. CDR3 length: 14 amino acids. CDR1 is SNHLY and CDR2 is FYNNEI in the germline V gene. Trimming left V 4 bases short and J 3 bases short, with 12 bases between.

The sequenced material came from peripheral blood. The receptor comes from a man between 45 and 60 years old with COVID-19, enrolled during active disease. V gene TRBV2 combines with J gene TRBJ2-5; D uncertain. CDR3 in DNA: TGTGCCAGCAGTGCCGAGTTACCTAAAGAGACCCAGTACTTC. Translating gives CASSAELPKETQYF.